The following is a TCR beta chain sequence with its context. This CDR3 has 12 residues. Trimming cost V 6 bases and J 2 bases; bases outside gene matches: 3. The V gene's germline CDR1 is SQVTM and CDR2 ANQGSEA. These data are taken from a study of blood T cell repertoires in COVID-19. This table comes from immunoSEQ multiplex PCR, and its TCRdb copy is limited to in-frame clones, with some not included. The data contain fewer than 75,000 clones, approximately 89% of them seen just once; the ten biggest clones take up about 6.3%. This rearrangement joins TRBV29-1 to TRBJ1-1; the match to TRBD1 covers 7 bases. This sequence originates from a man between 60 and 75 years old with active or convalescent COVID-19. Material for sequencing was peripheral blood. CDR3 protein: CSVKGANTEAFF. The CDR3 nucleotides are TGCAGCGTCAAGGGGGCCAACACTGAAGCTTTCTTT.